This T cell receptor beta chain was sequenced during a study of breast tumors, draining lymph nodes, adjacent tissues. TCRdb itself ran the multiplex PCR reads through MiXCR, one entry per CDR3 protein. The sample has about 140,000 distinct CDR3 sequences, 20% to 25% seen once. Study-wide results and limits: Tumors had less TCR diversity than lymph nodes, more than nontumor tissue. The lymph node origin of tumor T cells was framed as consistent with a hypothesis, not demonstrated.

Axillary draining lymph nodes of breast cancer patients supplied the node samples. The table lists this clonotype with many counts. Its matching antigen is unknown. The V gene end was trimmed by 8 bases and the J gene end by 4 bases; junction bases not matched to a gene: 7. Germline CDR1 and CDR2: MNHEY and SMNVEV (reference sequence). There are 13 residues in the CDR3. This receptor was taken from a female donor with breast cancer. Some clones in this sample may be carry-over from other donors' samples. Sequencing was performed on axillary lymph node tissue. The rearrangement links TRBV27 to TRBJ1-2, with TRBD1 identical over 7 bases. CDR3 residues: CASSQPGGYGYTF. CDR3 coding DNA: TGTGCCAGCTCCCAGCCAGGGGGCTATGGCTACACCTTC.